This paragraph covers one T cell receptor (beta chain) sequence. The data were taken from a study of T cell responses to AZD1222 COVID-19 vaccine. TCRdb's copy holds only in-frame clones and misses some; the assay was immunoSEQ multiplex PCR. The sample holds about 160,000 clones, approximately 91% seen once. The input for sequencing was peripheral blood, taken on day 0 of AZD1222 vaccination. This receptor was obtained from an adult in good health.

CDR3 residues: CASSLRGGVDQPQHF. As DNA, the CDR3 is TGTGCCAGCAGTTTAAGGGGAGGGGTGGATCAGCCCCAGCATTTT. The chain has TRBV27 and TRBJ1-5, with a possible D match to TRBD1 (5 bases). Germline CDR1 and CDR2: MNHEY and SMNVEV (reference sequence). The ends were cut back, 2 bases at V and 5 bases at J, with 13 bases in the middle. The CDR3 runs 15 residues.